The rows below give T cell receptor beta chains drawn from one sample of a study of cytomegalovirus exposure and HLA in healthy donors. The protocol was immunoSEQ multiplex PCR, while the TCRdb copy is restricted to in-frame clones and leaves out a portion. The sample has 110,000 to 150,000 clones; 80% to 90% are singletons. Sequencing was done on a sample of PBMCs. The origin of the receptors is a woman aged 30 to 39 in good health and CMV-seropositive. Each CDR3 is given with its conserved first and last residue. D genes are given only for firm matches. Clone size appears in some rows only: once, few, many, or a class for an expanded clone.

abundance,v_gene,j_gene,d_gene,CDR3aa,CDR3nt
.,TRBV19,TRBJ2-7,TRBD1,CASSATTGTEQYF,TGTGCCAGTAGTGCTACGACAGGGACCGAGCAGTACTTC
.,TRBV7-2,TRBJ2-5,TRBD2,CASSFWTSGNRETQYF,TGTGCCAGCAGCTTCTGGACTAGCGGGAATCGAGAGACCCAGTACTTC
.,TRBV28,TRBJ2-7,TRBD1,CASSPPRDRGFYEQYF,TGTGCCAGCAGTCCACCCCGGGACAGGGGGTTCTACGAGCAGTACTTC
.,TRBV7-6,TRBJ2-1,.,CASSFNPGHTVGEQFF,TGTGCCAGCAGCTTTAACCCGGGACATACAGTGGGTGAGCAGTTCTTC
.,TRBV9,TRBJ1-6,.,CASSPSSYNSPLHF,TGTGCCAGCAGCCCTAGCTCCTATAATTCACCCCTCCACTTT
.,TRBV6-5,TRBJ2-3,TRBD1,CASSSGQGIADTQYF,TGTGCCAGCAGTTCGGGACAGGGGATAGCAGATACGCAGTATTTT
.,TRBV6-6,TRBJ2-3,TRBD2,CASSYSRREPTDTQYF,TGTGCCAGCAGTTACTCGAGGCGGGAGCCCACAGATACGCAGTATTTT
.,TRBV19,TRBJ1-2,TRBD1,CASGSGQGVHGYTF,TGTGCCAGTGGATCGGGACAGGGGGTACATGGCTACACCTTC
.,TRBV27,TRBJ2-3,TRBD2,CASANLPLAGVDTQYF,TGTGCCAGCGCTAATCTACCACTAGCGGGAGTAGATACGCAGTATTTT
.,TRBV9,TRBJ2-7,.,CASSPGEIEGSYEQYF,TGTGCCAGCAGCCCGGGGGAGATAGAGGGATCCTACGAGCAGTACTTC
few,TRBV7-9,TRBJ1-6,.,CASSLLQNNSPLHF,TGTGCCAGCAGCTTATTACAGAATAATTCACCCCTCCACTTT
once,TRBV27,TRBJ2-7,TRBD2,CASSPPSLSGGYEQYF,TGTGCCAGCAGTCCCCCCTCCCTCAGCGGGGGTTACGAGCAGTACTTC
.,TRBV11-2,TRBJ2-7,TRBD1,CASSLARGQAYEQYF,TGTGCCAGCAGCCTAGCCAGGGGGCAGGCCTACGAGCAGTACTTC
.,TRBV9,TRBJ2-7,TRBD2,CASSVGSLAGGLLIEQYF,TGTGCCAGCAGCGTAGGAAGTCTAGCGGGGGGACTATTGATTGAGCAGTACTTC
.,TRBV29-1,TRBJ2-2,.,CSAGRLGSGELFF,TGCAGCGCTGGACGTCTGGGGAGCGGGGAGCTGTTTTTT
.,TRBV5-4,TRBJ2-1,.,CASSFGGRSYNEQFF,TGTGCCAGCAGCTTTGGAGGGAGGTCCTACAATGAGCAGTTCTTC
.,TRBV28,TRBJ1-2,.,CASSLTTDYGYTF,TGTGCCAGCAGTTTAACGACAGACTATGGCTACACCTTC